This paragraph reports one T cell receptor (beta chain). What it binds is unknown. This specimen belongs to a study of blood T cells in healthy people across ages. The authors ran a second PCR of about 6 to 11 cycles using a sample-barcoded 5' primer and a J-beta primer mix. Each cDNA was tagged by a template-switch adaptor containing 12 random nucleotides. TCRdb analysed the 5' RACE reads with MiXCR anew, one entry per CDR3 protein. The data show fewer than 800,000 distinct CDR3 sequences, roughly 21% seen once. Total RNA extracted from each sample amounted to at least 5 micrograms. Points from the study as a whole: Per million T cells, TCR beta diversity dropped roughly linearly as age increased. Naive and antigen-experienced cells were not separated, limiting conclusive comparison.

CDR1 and CDR2 from the germline V gene are LGHNA and YNFKEQ. Trimming removed 3 bases at V and 0 bases at J, with 12 bases between. The CDR3 has 16 residues. The sequencing input was blood. The receptor comes from a man between 65 and 85 years old in good health. The chain couples TRBV4-2 to TRBJ2-1; possibly TRBD1 or TRBD2 for D (5 bases each). CDR3 sequence (DNA): TGTGCCAGCAGCCAGGGGCGAGGGAGCTCCTACAATGAGCAGTTCTTC. The encoded protein is CASSQGRGSSYNEQFF.